This T cell receptor (beta chain) is drawn from a study of blood T cell repertoires in COVID-19. In the study overall: The cDNA or gDNA used as material had been derived from T cells, B-cell-depleted T cells, or PBMCs.

In the source study's methods: It was from reference gene primer amplification that nucleated cell counts were estimated. Clones were read by immunoSEQ multiplex PCR, and TCRdb kept only the in-frame ones, dropping some. V and J calls plus clone size are reproduced from that table; the DNA served to infer D and trimming. The sample has tens of thousands of clones, 60% to 80% seen once; the top ten hold 2% to 2.5%. Patients in Seattle were enrolled during active infection, then followed longitudinally. Material: peripheral blood. The TCR was taken from a man between 65 and 85 years old with COVID-19, enrolled during active disease.

The CDR3 is CAWSVGGMNTEAFF. CDR3 DNA sequence: TGTGCCTGGAGTGTCGGGGGGATGAACACTGAAGCTTTCTTT. The gene calls are TRBV30 and TRBJ1-1, with D possibly matching TRBD1 (5 bases). CDR3 length: 14 residues. V was pared by 0 bases and J by 0 bases, with 8 bases between. CDR1 is GTSNPN and CDR2 is SVGIG in the germline V gene (reference sequence).